The clone carrying this T cell receptor (beta chain) was seen at least ten times. Its antigen remains unidentified. TCRdb re-clonotyped the PCR reads via MiXCR. The sample lists more than 50,000 clones; 20% were seen once. The entire patient cohort was treatment-naive prior to thyroid surgery. These data come from a study of metastatic and nonmetastatic thyroid tumors. Study in general: The study looked at repertoires side by side in blood and in tumor or nodule tissue from malignant and benign thyroid patients. General observations from the study: Versus benign nodules, malignant thyroid tumors reportedly had significantly higher TCR beta diversity, in blood and tumor.

CDR1 MNHNS and CDR2 SASEGT come from the germline V gene. The trim removed 6 bases at V and 8 bases at J, leaving 15 bases unmatched. This CDR3 contains 15 residues. The V call is TRBV6-1, the J call TRBJ1-2, with 7 positions matching TRBD1. This clonotype was sampled from a female donor with papillary thyroid cancer or a benign thyroid nodule (not recorded which). Some clones in this sample may be carry-over from other donors' samples. Sequencing was performed on blood. The CDR3 reads CASRTQGRRQNGYTF. In nucleotides, the CDR3 is TGTGCCAGCAGGACACAGGGGAGGCGTCAGAACGGCTACACCTTC.